This TCR beta chain was captured in a study of blood T cell repertoires in COVID-19. Germline assignment: CDR1 SGHAT and CDR2 FQNNGV. CDR3 length: 13 amino acids. V lost 5 bases and J lost 3, with 10 bases in between. The assay was immunoSEQ multiplex PCR, and TCRdb's table has in-frame clones only and misses some. The repertoire has roughly 240,000 clones, roughly 85% of them found once; the top ten carry 5.1%. V usage is TRBV11-2 and J usage is TRBJ2-5, with D perhaps TRBD1 (6 bases). The origin of this receptor is a man aged 45-65 years with COVID-19, enrolled during active disease. Sequenced material: peripheral blood. This chain's CDR3 is CASSVNREETQYF. In DNA, the CDR3 is TGTGCCAGCAGCGTCAACAGGGAAGAGACCCAGTACTTC.